One sample yielded the 22 T cell receptor beta chains listed below, sequenced in a study of Ad26.COV2.S vaccination and SARS-CoV-2 variants. Only in-frame clones appear in the TCRdb table, and some are missing; sequencing was by immunoSEQ multiplex PCR. In the table there are 85,000 to 95,000 clones, roughly 84% of which are singletons. The source material was peripheral blood, sampled after recovery from COVID-19. The receptors stem from a human donor who had recovered from COVID-19.

V and J are TRBV28 and TRBJ2-1; 8 nucleotides align to TRBD1. This CDR3 is built from 12 residues. Germline V gives CDR1 MDHEN, CDR2 SYDVKM. Trimming removed 6 bases from V and 9 bases from J; junction bases left unmatched: 4. CDR3 region: CASRYRGSEQFF. CDR3 bases: TGTGCCAGCAGGTACAGGGGGAGTGAGCAGTTCTTC.

This clone was seen a handful of times. V usage is TRBV5-4 and J usage is TRBJ2-7; perhaps TRBD1 as D (6 bases). The CDR3 consists of 14 residues. V lost 0 bases and J 2 bases, leaving 9 bases between the germline ends. Germline values: CDR1 SGHNT, CDR2 YYREEE (reference sequence). CDR3 nucleotides: TGTGCCAGCAGCTTGGACAGGGTGACCTACGAGCAGTACTTC. It encodes CASSLDRVTYEQYF.

This chain uses TRBV28 with TRBJ2-5; 7 bases are a match to TRBD1. J gave up 5 bases and V 6 bases, and 6 bases lay outside the gene matches. CDR1 and CDR2 from the germline V gene are MDHEN and SYDVKM. The CDR3 runs 13 residues. CDR3 in DNA: TGTGCCAGCAGGAGGGACAGCTGGGAGACCCAGTACTTC. The encoded protein is CASRRDSWETQYF.

The V and J genes are TRBV3-1 (or the pseudogene TRBV3-2) and TRBJ1-1, with TRBD1 as a possible D gene (6 bases). The V end was cut by 5 bases, the J end by 7 bases, with 11 bases between. The CDR3 is 12 residues long. Looked up from germline, CDR1 is LGHDT and CDR2 is YNNKEL (reference sequence). The CDR3 bases are TGTGCCAGCAGCTCACGGACAGTTGAAGCTTTCTTT. Protein sequence: CASSSRTVEAFF.

The chain has TRBV5-6 and TRBJ2-7; 9 bases line up with TRBD2. The CDR3 has 19 amino acids. CDR1 is SGHDT, CDR2 YYEEEE, per germline. V gave up 3 bases and J gave up 6 bases; unmatched junction bases: 22. CDR3 DNA: TGTGCCAGCAGCTCTACCGGCGGCTGGGCTAGCGGGACCCTCACCGAGCAGTACTTC. This encodes CASSSTGGWASGTLTEQYF.

The chain uses TRBV13 and TRBJ1-4, with 9 bases aligning to TRBD1. V shed 1 base, J shed 8 bases, and the junction held 5 bases outside the gene matches. The CDR3 is 15 residues long. Germline CDR1 PRHDT, CDR2 FYEKMQ (reference sequence). As DNA, the CDR3 is TGTGCCAGCAGCTTAGAAGGGACAGGGAAAGAAAAACTGTTTTTT. It encodes CASSLEGTGKEKLFF.

The V and J genes are TRBV19 and TRBJ2-7; 8 bases map to TRBD1. V lost 10 bases, J lost 2 bases, and 7 bases stayed unmatched. Germline assignment: CDR1 LNHDA and CDR2 SQIVND (reference sequence). The CDR3 covers 13 residues. The CDR3 coding sequence is TGTGCCACAGGACAGGGATCCCCCTACGAGCAGTACTTC. Translated: CATGQGSPYEQYF.

The gene calls are TRBV19 and TRBJ2-7; D might be TRBD2 (6 bases). Per germline, CDR1 LNHDA and CDR2 SQIVND (reference sequence). This CDR3 is built from 14 residues. Trimming pared 4 bases from V and 2 bases from J, leaving 12 bases between. The CDR3, as DNA: TGTGCCAGTAGTAGCGCGGGGTTGCCCTACGAGCAGTACTTC. Protein: CASSSAGLPYEQYF. Drawing the rest from reference TRBV19 and TRBJ2-7, the complete variable domain is DGGITQSPKYLFRKEGQNVTLSCEQNLNHDAMYWYRQDPGQGLRLIYYSQIVNDFQKGDIAEGYSVSREKKESFPLTVTSAQKNPTAFYLCASSSAGLPYEQYFGPGTRLTVT.

The J gene is TRBJ2-5, the V gene TRBV4-3, with D perhaps given as TRBD1 or TRBD2 (7 bases each). The germline V gene has CDR1 LGHNA and CDR2 YSLEER. This CDR3 is built from 17 residues. The V end was cut by 0 bases, the J end by 4 bases, with 18 bases between. The CDR3, as DNA: TGCGCCAGCAGCCAAGATACGGGCGGCAGGGGGGGAGAGACCCAGTACTTC. It translates to CASSQDTGGRGGETQYF.

This sequence joins TRBV27 and TRBJ2-3; unclear D gene. This CDR3 has 17 amino acids. CDR1 is MNHEY and CDR2 is SMNVEV in the germline V gene (reference sequence). Trimming stripped 2 bases from V and 6 bases from J, with 21 bases between. As DNA, the CDR3 is TGTGCCAGCAGTTTAAGGCAGACACCCGTGTTCACGGATACGCAGTATTTT. Encoded protein: CASSLRQTPVFTDTQYF.

The CDR3 bases are TGTGCCAGCAGCTTAAACTGGGGGACTACAGGGCCGCTTAAGGACGAGCAGTACTTC. This translates into CASSLNWGTTGPLKDEQYF. This chain links TRBV7-4 with TRBJ2-7; possible D gene TRBD2, 7 bases. CDR1 and CDR2 (germline): SGHVT, SQSDAQ. The V end was cut by 2 bases, the J end by 5 bases, with 28 bases between. CDR3 length equals 19 residues.

A few counts support this clone. The chain carries TRBV28 and TRBJ1-5; D is perhaps TRBD1 (5 bases). V lost 6 bases and J lost 2, with 14 bases in between. Looked up from germline, CDR1 is MDHEN and CDR2 is SYDVKM. This CDR3 has 15 amino acids. CDR3 residues: CASSPFVGRNQPQHF. As DNA, the CDR3 is TGTGCCAGCAGCCCCTTCGTGGGGCGCAATCAGCCCCAGCATTTT.

This clone was seen a single time. The chain joins TRBV25-1 to TRBJ2-2; 13 bases are shared with TRBD2. The trim removed 2 bases at V and 6 bases at J, leaving 0 bases unmatched. Germline V CDR1 and CDR2: MGHDK, SYGVNS. The CDR3 has 15 amino acids. CDR3 coding DNA: TGTGCCAGCAGTGAAACTAGCGGGAGGGCCGGGGAGCTGTTTTTT. Its protein product is CASSETSGRAGELFF. Using reference TRBV25-1 and TRBJ2-2 for the parts outside the CDR3, the full variable domain is EADIYQTPRYLVIGTGKKITLECSQTMGHDKMYWYQQDPGMELHLIHYSYGVNSTEKGDLSSESTVSRIRTEHFPLTLESARPSHTSQYLCASSETSGRAGELFFGEGSRLTVL.

The chain joins TRBV9 to TRBJ2-2; no reliable D call. Trimming shortened V by 1 base and J by 0 bases, and 4 bases separated the two germline ends. The germline CDR1 and CDR2 sequences are SGDLS and YYNGEE. This CDR3 spans 14 amino acids. This chain's CDR3 is CASSVRSNTGELFF. CDR3 nucleotides: TGTGCCAGCAGCGTAAGGTCGAACACCGGGGAGCTGTTTTTT.

This clone was seen more than once but under ten times. This chain joins TRBV5-4 and TRBJ2-7, with 8 bases aligning to TRBD2. CDR3 length equals 15 residues. Germline CDR1 and CDR2: SGHNT and YYREEE (reference sequence). V lost 0 bases, J lost 0 bases, and 2 bases stayed unmatched. The CDR3 sequence: CASSLAGGSSYEQYF. The CDR3 DNA reads as TGTGCCAGCAGCTTGGCGGGGGGGAGCTCCTACGAGCAGTACTTC. The full variable domain, completed using reference TRBV5-4 and TRBJ2-7, is ETGVTQSPTHLIKTRGQQVTLRCSSQSGHNTVSWYQQALGQGPQFIFQYYREEENGRGNFPPRFSGLQFPNYSSELNVNALELDDSALYLCASSLAGGSSYEQYFGPGTRLTVT.

V gene TRBV5-1 combines with J gene TRBJ1-1; D perhaps matches TRBD1 (5 bases). The CDR3 is 14 amino acids. The V gene lost 2 bases and the J gene lost 4 bases, with 12 bases spanning the gap. CDR1 SGHRS and CDR2 YFSETQ come from the germline V gene. The CDR3 region has the DNA TGCGCCAGCAGCTTCGGGGGTGAGGGCACTGAAGCTTTCTTT. Its translation is CASSFGGEGTEAFF. Full variable domain (rest looked up from reference TRBV5-1 and TRBJ1-1): KAGVTQTPRYLIKTRGQQVTLSCSPISGHRSVSWYQQTPGQGLQFLFEYFSETQRNKGNFPGRFSGRQFSNSRSEMNVSTLELGDSALYLCASSFGGEGTEAFFGQGTRLTVV.

V is TRBV6-2 or TRBV6-3 and J is TRBJ2-1, with D perhaps TRBD2 (6 bases). Trimming took 5 bases from V and 8 from J, leaving 13 bases between them. The CDR3 is made up of 13 amino acids. In germline, CDR1 is MNHEY, CDR2 SVGEGT. CDR3 DNA sequence: TGTGCCAGCAGTAGTGGGGGGAGGTATGAGCAGTTCTTC. This gives the protein CASSSGGRYEQFF.

The CDR3 here is CASRDGAYEQYF. The DNA of the CDR3 is TGTGCCAGCAGGGACGGAGCCTACGAGCAGTACTTC. V usage is TRBV7-9 and J usage is TRBJ2-7; D is unclear. This CDR3 is built from 12 residues. Trimming removed 6 bases from V and 2 bases from J, with 8 bases in between. Germline V lookup: CDR1 SEHNR, CDR2 FQNEAQ (reference sequence).

This clone was recorded a few times. The rearrangement joins TRBV2 to TRBJ1-5; D is ambiguous. Per the germline V gene, CDR1 is SNHLY and CDR2 is FYNNEI. Between the trimmed V and J ends, which lost 4 bases and 5 bases, there was a span of 9 bases. The CDR3 has 13 amino acids. The CDR3 bases are TGTGCCAGCAGTGCGCAGGAAGATCAGCCCCAGCATTTT. It is translated as CASSAQEDQPQHF.

The chain uses TRBV10-2 and TRBJ2-3, with a weak D call TRBD2 (5 bases). The V gene lost 11 bases and the J gene lost 1 base, with 10 bases spanning the gap. In germline, CDR1 is WSHSY, CDR2 SAAADI. This CDR3 comprises 12 residues. The CDR3 bases are TGCGCCTCCACAGCGGGCACAGATACGCAGTATTTT. Amino acids: CASTAGTDTQYF.

The J gene is TRBJ2-2, the V gene TRBV5-1; the D is unclear. The germline gives CDR1 SGHRS, CDR2 YFSETQ. The CDR3 is made up of 14 amino acids. V was pared by 5 bases and J by 4 bases, with 12 bases between. The CDR3 DNA is TGCGCCAGCAGGGCTCCGGGCGGCACCGGGGAGCTGTTTTTT. Amino acid sequence: CASRAPGGTGELFF. Full variable domain (outside the CDR3, taken from reference TRBV5-1 and TRBJ2-2): KAGVTQTPRYLIKTRGQQVTLSCSPISGHRSVSWYQQTPGQGLQFLFEYFSETQRNKGNFPGRFSGRQFSNSRSEMNVSTLELGDSALYLCASRAPGGTGELFFGEGSRLTVL.

The rearrangement joins TRBV28 to TRBJ2-7; 9 nucleotides match TRBD1. The trim removed 9 bases at V and 4 bases at J, leaving 7 bases unmatched. Looked up from germline, CDR1 is MDHEN and CDR2 is SYDVKM. CDR3 size: 13 residues. The CDR3 protein is CASTGTGSYEQYF. In nucleotides, the CDR3 is TGTGCCAGTACCGGGACAGGGTCTTACGAGCAGTACTTC.